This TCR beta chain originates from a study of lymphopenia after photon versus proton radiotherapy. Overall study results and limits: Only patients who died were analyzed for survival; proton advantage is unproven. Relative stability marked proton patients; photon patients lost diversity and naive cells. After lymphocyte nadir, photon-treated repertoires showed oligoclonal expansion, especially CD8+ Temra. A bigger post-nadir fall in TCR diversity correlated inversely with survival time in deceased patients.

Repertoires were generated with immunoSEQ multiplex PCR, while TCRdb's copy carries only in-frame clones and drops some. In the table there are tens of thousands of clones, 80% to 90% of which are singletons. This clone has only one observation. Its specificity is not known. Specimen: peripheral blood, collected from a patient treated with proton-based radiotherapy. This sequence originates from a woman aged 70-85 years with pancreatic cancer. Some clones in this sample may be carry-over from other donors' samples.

The CDR3 DNA sequence: TGCGCCAGCAACCCTAACAGAGGGGACGAGCAGTACTTC. This translates into CASNPNRGDEQYF. V usage is TRBV5-1 and J usage is TRBJ2-7; D might be TRBD1 or TRBD2, each matching 5 bases. The V and J ends lost 6 bases and 5 bases respectively, with 15 bases between them. Germline lookup yields CDR1 SGHRS and CDR2 YFSETQ. This CDR3 has 13 residues.